The entry below describes one T cell receptor (beta chain). Per the authors' pipeline: Amplification from reference gene primers served as the basis for estimated nucleated cell counts. Only in-frame clones appear in the TCRdb table, and some are missing; sequencing was by immunoSEQ multiplex PCR. That table supplies the V and J calls and clone size; D and trimming were determined from the DNA. The table has approximately 210,000 clones, roughly 80% seen once; the top ten hold 0.95%. Enrolment of Seattle patients took place during active infection, and they were followed longitudinally. This specimen belongs to a study of blood T cell repertoires in COVID-19. Turning to the study itself: Spain, Italy and the United States supplied samples that represented acute and convalescent COVID-19. Sources were T cells, B-cell-depleted T cells, or PBMCs; the material itself was cDNA or gDNA.

Germline CDR1 reads KGHDR; CDR2 reads SFDVKD. The CDR3 is 15 residues long. The V gene end was trimmed by 3 bases and the J gene end by 4 bases; junction bases not matched to a gene: 5. The sequenced sample consisted of peripheral blood. The rearrangement joins TRBV24-1 to TRBJ1-2; TRBD1 aligns across 9 bases. The sequence was collected from a man in his fifties or sixties with COVID-19, enrolled during active disease. The CDR3 region has the DNA TGTGCCACCAGTGATAGAGGACAGGGGTTCTATGGCTACACCTTC. As protein: CATSDRGQGFYGYTF.